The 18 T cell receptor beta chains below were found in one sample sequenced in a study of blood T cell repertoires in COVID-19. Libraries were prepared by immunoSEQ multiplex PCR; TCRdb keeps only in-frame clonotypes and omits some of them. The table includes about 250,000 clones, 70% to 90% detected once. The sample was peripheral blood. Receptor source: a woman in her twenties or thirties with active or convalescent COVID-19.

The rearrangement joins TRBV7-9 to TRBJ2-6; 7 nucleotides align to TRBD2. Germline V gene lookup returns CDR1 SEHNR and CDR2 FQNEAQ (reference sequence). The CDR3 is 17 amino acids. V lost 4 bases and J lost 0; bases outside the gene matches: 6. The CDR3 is CASSWEGSSSGANVLTF. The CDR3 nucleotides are TGTGCCAGCAGCTGGGAGGGGTCGAGCTCTGGGGCCAACGTCCTGACTTTC.

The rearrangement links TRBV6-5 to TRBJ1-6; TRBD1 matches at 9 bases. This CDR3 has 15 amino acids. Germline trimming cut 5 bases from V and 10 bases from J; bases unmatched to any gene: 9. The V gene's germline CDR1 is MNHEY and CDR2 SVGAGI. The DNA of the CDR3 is TGTGCCAGCAGTACCCGACAGGGGGGGAGGTCACCCCTCCACTTT. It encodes CASSTRQGGRSPLHF.

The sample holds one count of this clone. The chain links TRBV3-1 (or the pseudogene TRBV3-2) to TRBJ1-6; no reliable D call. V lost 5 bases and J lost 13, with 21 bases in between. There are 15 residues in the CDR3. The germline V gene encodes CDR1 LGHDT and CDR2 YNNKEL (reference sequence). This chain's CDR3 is CASSSSSRRPQPLHF. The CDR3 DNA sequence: TGTGCCAGCAGCTCATCTTCGAGGCGCCCTCAGCCCCTCCACTTT.

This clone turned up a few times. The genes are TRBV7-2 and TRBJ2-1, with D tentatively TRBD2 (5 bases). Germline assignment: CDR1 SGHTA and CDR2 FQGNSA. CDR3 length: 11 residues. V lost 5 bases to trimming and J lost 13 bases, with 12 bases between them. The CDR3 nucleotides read TGTGCCAGCAGCCCACGCCTAGCCCAGTTCTTC. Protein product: CASSPRLAQFF.

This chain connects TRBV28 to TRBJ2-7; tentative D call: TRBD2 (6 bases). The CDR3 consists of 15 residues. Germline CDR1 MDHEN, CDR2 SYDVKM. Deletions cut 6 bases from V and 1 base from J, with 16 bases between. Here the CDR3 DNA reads TGTGCCAGCAGCCCACCCCCCGGGGGATCCTACGAGCAGTACTTC. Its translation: CASSPPPGGSYEQYF.

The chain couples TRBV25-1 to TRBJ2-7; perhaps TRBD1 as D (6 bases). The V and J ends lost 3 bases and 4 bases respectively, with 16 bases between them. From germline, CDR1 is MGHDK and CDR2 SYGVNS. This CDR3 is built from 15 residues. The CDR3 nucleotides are TGTGCCAGCAGTGACGTGGGGCCCCAGGGGTACGAGCAGTACTTC. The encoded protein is CASSDVGPQGYEQYF.

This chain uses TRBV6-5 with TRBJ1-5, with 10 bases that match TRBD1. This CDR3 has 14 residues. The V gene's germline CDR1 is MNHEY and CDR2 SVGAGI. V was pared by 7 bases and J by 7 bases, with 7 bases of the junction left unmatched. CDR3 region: CASIKDRGRQPQHF. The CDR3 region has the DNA TGTGCCAGCATTAAAGACAGGGGGCGGCAGCCCCAGCATTTT.

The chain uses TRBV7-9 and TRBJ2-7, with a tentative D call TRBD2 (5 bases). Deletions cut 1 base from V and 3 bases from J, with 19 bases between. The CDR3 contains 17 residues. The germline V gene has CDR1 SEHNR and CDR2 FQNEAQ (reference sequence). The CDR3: CASSLGGRNHGLYEQYF. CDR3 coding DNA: TGTGCCAGCAGCTTAGGAGGGCGCAACCACGGTCTCTACGAGCAGTACTTC.

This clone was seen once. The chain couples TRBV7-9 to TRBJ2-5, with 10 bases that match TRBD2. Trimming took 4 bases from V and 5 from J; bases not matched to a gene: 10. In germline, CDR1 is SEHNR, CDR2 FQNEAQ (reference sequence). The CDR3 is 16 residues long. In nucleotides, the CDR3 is TGTGCCAGCAGCTCCTCCCGTAGCGGGGGGCTTGAGACCCAGTACTTC. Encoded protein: CASSSSRSGGLETQYF.

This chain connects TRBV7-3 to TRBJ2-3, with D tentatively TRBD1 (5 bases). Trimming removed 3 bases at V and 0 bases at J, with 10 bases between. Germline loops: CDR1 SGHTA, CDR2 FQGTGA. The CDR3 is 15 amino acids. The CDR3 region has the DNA TGTGCCAGCAGCTTGTCTAGGGGTAGCACAGATACGCAGTATTTT. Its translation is CASSLSRGSTDTQYF.

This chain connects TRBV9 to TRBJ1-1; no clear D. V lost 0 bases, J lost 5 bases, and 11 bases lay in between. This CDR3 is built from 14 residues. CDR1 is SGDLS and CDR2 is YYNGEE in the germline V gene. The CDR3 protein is CASSVDSMRTEAFF. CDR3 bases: TGTGCCAGCAGCGTAGACTCCATGAGGACTGAAGCTTTCTTT. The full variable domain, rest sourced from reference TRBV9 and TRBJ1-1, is DSGVTQTPKHLITATGQRVTLRCSPRSGDLSVYWYQQSLDQGLQFLIQYYNGEERAKGNILERFSAQQFPDLHSELNLSSLELGDSALYFCASSVDSMRTEAFFGQGTRLTVV.

DNA for the CDR3: TGTGCCAGCAGCTTCTTCGGGGGTGAGCAGTTCTTC. It translates to CASSFFGGEQFF. This chain connects TRBV7-3 to TRBJ2-1, with D possibly matching TRBD2 (6 bases). There are 12 residues in the CDR3. V dropped 3 bases and J dropped 9 bases, with 9 bases sitting between them. Germline V lookup: CDR1 SGHTA, CDR2 FQGTGA.

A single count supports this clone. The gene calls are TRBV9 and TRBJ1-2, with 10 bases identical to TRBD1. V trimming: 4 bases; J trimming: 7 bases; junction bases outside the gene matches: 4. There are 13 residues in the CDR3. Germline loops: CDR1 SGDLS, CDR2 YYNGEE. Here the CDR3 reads CASSPGTGAGYTF. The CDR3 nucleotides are TGTGCCAGCAGCCCGGGGACAGGGGCTGGCTACACCTTC.

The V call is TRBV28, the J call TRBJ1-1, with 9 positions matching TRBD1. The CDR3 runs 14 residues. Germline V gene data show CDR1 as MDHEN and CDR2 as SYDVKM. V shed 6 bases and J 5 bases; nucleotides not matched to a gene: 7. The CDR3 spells CASSSGTGRTEAFF. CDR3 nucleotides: TGTGCCAGCAGCTCCGGGACAGGGAGAACTGAAGCTTTCTTT.

As DNA, the CDR3 is TGTGCCAGCAGTGAACGGCAGGGAAGGAGCTACACCTTC. Protein product: CASSERQGRSYTF. The genes are TRBV2 and TRBJ1-2; D possibly corresponds to TRBD1 (5 bases). The CDR3 extends over 13 amino acids. The V end was cut by 2 bases, the J end by 9 bases, with 13 bases between. The germline CDR1 and CDR2 sequences are SNHLY and FYNNEI.

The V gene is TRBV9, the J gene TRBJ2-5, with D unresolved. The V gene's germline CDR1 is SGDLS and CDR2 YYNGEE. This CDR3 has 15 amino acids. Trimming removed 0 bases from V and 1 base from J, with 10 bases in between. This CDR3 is CASSVGGTIQETQYF. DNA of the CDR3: TGTGCCAGCAGCGTAGGAGGAACTATCCAAGAGACCCAGTACTTC.

CDR3 DNA: TGTGCCAGCAGCTTAGCGTCCCTAGTGGGACAGGTCCCCGACTACGAGCAGTACTTC. It is translated as CASSLASLVGQVPDYEQYF. The J gene is TRBJ2-7, the V gene TRBV7-8; TRBD1 agrees at 8 bases. The germline gives CDR1 SGHVS, CDR2 FQNEAQ. J lost 3 bases, V lost 0 bases, and 16 bases had no gene match. The CDR3 sequence is 19 residues long.

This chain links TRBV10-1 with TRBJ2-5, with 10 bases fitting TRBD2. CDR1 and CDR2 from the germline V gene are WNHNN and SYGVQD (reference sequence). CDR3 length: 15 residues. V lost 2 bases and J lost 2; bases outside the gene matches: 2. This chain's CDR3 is CASSETSGVQETQYF. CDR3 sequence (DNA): TGCGCCAGCAGTGAGACTAGCGGGGTGCAAGAGACCCAGTACTTC.